This TCR beta chain stems from a study of CD8 T cells in ankylosing spondylitis. The study's findings and limits: Seemingly distinctive of ankylosing spondylitis blood was a TCR beta motif formed by eight highly homologous variants. There were earlier reports of some motif variants in reactive arthritis synovial fluid and blood. Reports say disease-linked clones showed up significantly more in matched ankylosing spondylitis synovial fluid.

In regard to this clonotype: Its antigen is not identified.

TCRdb re-called the 5' RACE reads through MiXCR, storing one row per CDR3 protein. In the table there are about 90,000 distinct CDR3 sequences, 27% of which are singletons. The specimen sequenced was blood, either unsorted or a sorted T cell fraction (not recorded which). The origin of this receptor is a male donor with ankylosing spondylitis or in good health (not recorded which).

The CDR3 loop reads CASSPSGSNYGYTF. DNA for the CDR3: TGTGCCAGCAGCCCGTCGGGCAGCAACTATGGCTACACCTTC. This chain joins TRBV12-3 or TRBV12-4 and TRBJ1-2; no firm D call. The CDR3 length is 14 residues. V shed 6 bases and J shed 2 bases, with 13 bases lying between them.